These T cell receptor beta chains were read from a single sample in a study of shared clonotypes between healthy human individuals. Libraries were prepared by immunoSEQ multiplex PCR; TCRdb keeps only in-frame clonotypes and omits some of them. The table has about 990,000 clones, around 82% seen once. Sequencing input: memory CD4+ T cells from PBMCs. Source of these receptors: a man in his late teens or twenties in good health. Some clones in this sample may be carry-over from other donors' samples. The CDR3 runs from the conserved cysteine through the conserved F or W. A D gene is named only where the DNA matches it firmly. Size is omitted from some rows. Given values are once, few, many or a class for expanded clones.

cdr3_aa cdr3_nt clone_size j_call v_call d_call
CASSLMGGQTRTDTQYF TGTGCCAGCAGCTTAATGGGGGGACAGACCCGCACAGATACGCAGTATTTT - TRBJ2-3 TRBV11-2 -
CASSPGHSGNEQYF TGTGCCAGCAGTCCGGGGCACTCTGGGAACGAGCAGTACTTC - TRBJ2-7 TRBV6-5 -
CASNSGPRQVNTEAFF TGTGCCAGCAACTCCGGACCAAGACAGGTCAACACTGAAGCTTTCTTT - TRBJ1-1 TRBV7-9 -
CASSLRTSGIGYEQYF TGTGCCAGTAGTTTGCGGACTAGCGGGATAGGGTACGAGCAGTACTTC - TRBJ2-7 TRBV19 TRBD2
CASSVAPAGYEQYF TGTGCCAGCAGCGTAGCCCCAGCAGGGTACGAGCAGTACTTC - TRBJ2-7 TRBV9 -
CATTSGRYNEQFF TGTGCCACCACTAGCGGGAGGTACAATGAGCAGTTCTTC once TRBJ2-1 TRBV19 TRBD2
CASSPSGNTYNEQFF TGTGCCAGCTCACCATCAGGGAACACCTACAATGAGCAGTTCTTC once TRBJ2-1 TRBV18 -
CASSELAQGDTQYF TGTGCCAGCAGTGAATTAGCTCAGGGGGATACGCAGTATTTT - TRBJ2-3 TRBV2 -
CASSLKEVADYEQYF TGCGCCAGCAGCTTGAAAGAGGTAGCGGACTACGAGCAGTACTTC few TRBJ2-7 TRBV5-1 -
CATTRSTSGLTYEQYF TGTGCCACCACCCGTTCAACTAGCGGGCTTACCTACGAGCAGTACTTC - TRBJ2-7 TRBV28 TRBD2
CASSDEMGSYEQYF TGTGCCAGCAGCGATGAGATGGGCTCCTACGAGCAGTACTTC - TRBJ2-7 TRBV2 -
CASRRQGEGYTF TGTGCCAGTAGGAGACAGGGAGAAGGCTACACCTTC few TRBJ1-2 TRBV19 TRBD1
CASQGRRTEAFF TGTGCCAGCCAGGGGAGACGGACTGAAGCTTTCTTT - TRBJ1-1 TRBV28 -
CASSILAGRETQYF TGTGCCAGTAGTATACTAGCGGGAAGGGAGACCCAGTACTTC - TRBJ2-5 TRBV19 TRBD2
CASRPPSAYTQYF TGTGCCAGCAGACCACCTTCGGCCTATACGCAGTATTTT - TRBJ2-3 TRBV7-2 -
CASSLAQGGRGYTF TGCGCCAGCAGCTTGGCGCAGGGGGGCCGGGGCTACACCTTC - TRBJ1-2 TRBV5-1 TRBD1
CASESPSRGNTIYF TGTGCCTCCGAAAGCCCTTCTCGTGGAAACACCATATATTTT - TRBJ1-3 TRBV28 -
CASSEWEGGDTQYF TGCGCCAGCAGTGAGTGGGAAGGGGGCGATACGCAGTATTTT - TRBJ2-3 TRBV10-2 TRBD1
CASVDRRGTDTQYF TGTGCCTCAGTGGACAGAAGAGGCACAGATACGCAGTATTTT - TRBJ2-3 TRBV11-1 -
CASKGQGAGGTDTQYF TGTGCCAGTAAGGGACAGGGGGCAGGGGGCACAGATACGCAGTATTTT - TRBJ2-3 TRBV28 TRBD1
CASSQSLNRQETQYF TGTGCCAGCTCACAAAGTCTTAACCGGCAAGAGACCCAGTACTTC - TRBJ2-5 TRBV18 -
CASSLGPGVYNEQFF TGTGCCAGCAGCTTAGGACCAGGGGTCTACAATGAGCAGTTCTTC - TRBJ2-1 TRBV7-2 -
CSVEDLELSAGTQYF TGCAGCGTTGAAGATCTTGAACTCTCGGCTGGGACCCAGTACTTC many TRBJ2-5 TRBV29-1 -
CASGLAEYNEQFF TGTGCTAGTGGTTTGGCGGAGTACAATGAGCAGTTCTTC - TRBJ2-1 TRBV12-5 -
CASSSPGNNQPQHF TGTGCCAGCAGTTCCCCAGGAAACAATCAGCCCCAGCATTTT - TRBJ1-5 TRBV27 -
CASSPRGTNTIYF TGTGCCAGCAGTCCCAGGGGAACTAACACCATATATTTT - TRBJ1-3 TRBV27 -
CASPMTGSNTGELFF TGTGCCAGCCCTATGACAGGGTCGAACACCGGGGAGCTGTTTTTT once TRBJ2-2 TRBV18 TRBD1
CASSQGTSGRGYNEQFF TGCGCCAGCAGCCAAGGGACTAGCGGGAGAGGTTACAATGAGCAGTTCTTC - TRBJ2-1 TRBV4-1 TRBD2
CASSFGAKPTDTQYF TGCGCCAGCAGCTTCGGGGCTAAACCCACAGATACGCAGTATTTT - TRBJ2-3 TRBV5-1 -
CASSERDRGGGEQFF TGTGCCAGCAGTGAAAGGGACAGGGGAGGGGGTGAGCAGTTCTTC - TRBJ2-1 TRBV6-1 TRBD1
CASSRGPTDTQYF TGTGCCAGCAGTCGAGGGCCCACAGATACGCAGTATTTT - TRBJ2-3 TRBV6-5 -
CASSAGFTGELFF TGTGCCAGCAGTGCAGGGTTCACCGGGGAGCTGTTTTTT few TRBJ2-2 TRBV2 -
CASASTDRGAEAFF TGTGCCAGCGCCTCCACCGACAGGGGGGCTGAAGCTTTCTTT - TRBJ1-1 TRBV18 TRBD1
CSVDKGQGGIQYF TGCAGCGTTGATAAGGGACAGGGTGGCATTCAGTACTTC - TRBJ2-4 TRBV29-1 TRBD1
CASSLGLAVVGELFF TGCGCCAGCAGCTTAGGGTTGGCGGTGGTCGGGGAGCTGTTTTTT - TRBJ2-2 TRBV5-1 -
CASSLGGTGLDEQYF TGTGCCAGCAGCTTGGGCGGGACAGGGCTAGACGAGCAGTACTTC few TRBJ2-7 TRBV5-4 TRBD1
CASRKDSRANEKLFF TGTGCCAGTAGAAAGGACAGCCGGGCTAATGAAAAACTGTTTTTT - TRBJ1-4 TRBV19 -
CASSSDLQGAGNNEQFF TGTGCCAGCAGCTCCGACCTTCAGGGGGCGGGCAACAATGAGCAGTTCTTC - TRBJ2-1 TRBV7-9 TRBD1
CASRSGTLIYGYTF TGTGCCAGCAGGTCCGGGACTCTTATCTATGGCTACACCTTC - TRBJ1-2 TRBV28 -
CAWDRGIENTIYF TGTGCCTGGGACAGGGGGATCGAAAACACCATATATTTT - TRBJ1-3 TRBV30 TRBD1
CASSRGDTQYF TGTGCCAGCAGCCGGGGCGATACGCAGTATTTT - TRBJ2-3 TRBV7-2 -
CASSSGQGYTGELFF TGTGCCAGCAGCTCTGGACAGGGTTACACCGGGGAGCTGTTTTTT - TRBJ2-2 TRBV7-3 TRBD1
CSARGFAEAFF TGCAGTGCCAGGGGGTTCGCTGAAGCTTTCTTT few TRBJ1-1 TRBV20-1 TRBD1
CASSPRQVDTYEQYF TGTGCCAGCAGCCCGAGACAGGTTGATACCTACGAGCAGTACTTC - TRBJ2-7 TRBV9 -
CASTLQGNYGYTF TGTGCCAGCACCCTACAGGGGAACTATGGCTACACCTTC - TRBJ1-2 TRBV9 TRBD1
CASSPWDSLRGGELFF TGTGCCAGCAGCCCGTGGGACAGCCTCAGAGGCGGGGAGCTGTTTTTT - TRBJ2-2 TRBV11-2 TRBD1
CSGKFQGAGETQYF TGCAGCGGGAAGTTCCAGGGGGCCGGAGAGACCCAGTACTTC - TRBJ2-5 TRBV29-1 TRBD1